One TCR beta chain is described in this entry. Its antigen is currently unknown. The data were taken from a study of T cell responses to AZD1222 COVID-19 vaccine. Here immunoSEQ multiplex PCR was the method, and the copy in TCRdb shows in-frame clones only, minus some. Of 85,000 to 110,000 clones listed, about 92% are singletons. Study-wide results and caveats: Dominant at 160-218 and 743-854, vaccine-associated CD4 TCRs also spanned spike. Rises in breadth and depth of Spike-specific TCRs came after two AZD1222 doses. Sampling captured repertoires only after the peak T cell response. Most donors were white British and more were female, and clonal diversity was possibly underestimated.

The CDR3 is 13 residues long. CDR1 and CDR2 from the germline V gene are SQVTM and ANQGSEA. Trimming stripped 7 bases from V and 7 bases from J, with 17 bases between. This material consisted of peripheral blood, taken on day 0 of AZD1222 vaccination. The clonotype was recovered from an adult in good health. The chain couples TRBV29-1 to TRBJ1-5; D is perhaps TRBD1 (5 bases). The CDR3 nucleotides are TGCAGCGCCGGAGGGACGGACGGACAGCCCCAGCATTTT. It specifies CSAGGTDGQPQHF. The full variable domain, completed using reference TRBV29-1 and TRBJ1-5, is SAVISQKPSRDICQRGTSLTIQCQVDSQVTMMFWYRQQPGQSLTLIATANQGSEATYESGFVIDKFPISRPNLTFSTLTVSNMSPEDSSIYLCSAGGTDGQPQHFGDGTRLSIL.